This entry concerns a single T cell receptor beta chain. This entry is derived from a study of T cells expressing NK-cell markers. TCRdb reworked the 5' RACE reads into one entry per CDR3 protein, no DNA. Its table records around 380,000 distinct CDR3 sequences. Per germline, CDR1 SEHNR and CDR2 FQNEAQ (reference sequence). CDR3 length: 17 residues. Sequencing was done on a sample of blood T cells: a sorted CD56 or NKG2C T cell subset, CD4+ or CD8+ T cells, or bulk PBMC T cells (not recorded which). The V gene is TRBV7-9, the J gene TRBJ2-5. The TCR was taken from a woman aged 50 to 60 in good health. The CDR3 region is CASSLGDDPRSRETQYF.